This entry lists 22 T cell receptor beta chains sequenced from one sample in a study of molecular identifiers for immune sequencing clone quantification. TCRdb itself ran the PCR reads through MiXCR, one entry per CDR3 protein. There are approximately 590,000 distinct CDR3 sequences in the sample; around 25% occur only once, and approximately 0.75% lies in the top ten. The sequenced sample was naive CD8+ T cells from blood, with Jurkat cell RNA spiked in. Subset in this sample: FACS-sorted CD8+CD4-CCR7+CD45RA+ naive T cells. Every receptor here comes from a human donor in good health. Some libraries in this study had Jurkat cell RNA spiked in.

With regard to this clonotype: A much larger clone differs by one base, so this may be a read error. V is TRBV29-1 and J is TRBJ1-2, with 8 bases identical to TRBD1. This CDR3 is 12 amino acids long. The J segment lost 2 bases and the V segment lost 7 bases, leaving 3 bases of the junction unmatched. CDR1 and CDR2 (germline): SQVTM, ANQGSEA. CDR3 residues: CSAAGGNYGYTF. CDR3 DNA sequence: TGCAGCGCTGCAGGGGGCAACTATGGCTACACCTTC.

In regard to this clonotype: One junction end does not reproduce the germline sequence, and a read error may be involved. The chain employs TRBV5-4 and TRBJ2-7, with D perhaps TRBD1 or TRBD2 (5 bases each). Germline-derived CDR1 and CDR2 are SGHNT and YYREEE (reference sequence). This CDR3 contains 14 residues. CDR3 nucleotide sequence: TGTGTCAGCAGCTCCCGGGACCGACTCTACGAGCAGTACTTC. Protein sequence: CVSSSRDRLYEQYF.

J is TRBJ1-1 and V is TRBV4-1, with 10 positions matching TRBD1. The germline V gene has CDR1 MGHRA and CDR2 YSYEKL. CDR3 length: 15 amino acids. With 3 bases clipped from V and 8 bases from J, the junction kept 9 bases outside the gene matches. CDR3 loop: CASSHPGQGRWEAFF. CDR3 coding DNA: TGCGCCAGCAGCCATCCGGGACAGGGGCGCTGGGAAGCTTTCTTT.

This clonotype was detected only a few times. The chain has TRBV20-1 and TRBJ2-5, with 9 bases aligning to TRBD2. This CDR3 is built from 15 residues. V lost 1 base and J lost 7; bases outside the gene matches: 10. Germline lookup yields CDR1 DFQATT and CDR2 SNEGSKA (reference sequence). The DNA for the CDR3 is TGCAGTGCTAGAGGGGATAGCGGGAGAGGGGGGACCCAGTACTTC. Its translation is CSARGDSGRGGTQYF.

The chain uses TRBV4-3 and TRBJ2-1; a weak D match, TRBD1 (5 bases). Germline V gene lookup returns CDR1 LGHNA and CDR2 YSLEER. V was clipped by 4 bases and J by 2 bases, with 18 bases between them. The CDR3 covers 17 residues. The CDR3 coding sequence is TGCGCCAGCAGCCCACTTGTCAGGGCGAGAGCCTACAATGAGCAGTTCTTC. Protein product: CASSPLVRARAYNEQFF.

Comments on this clonotype: This could be a read error, since a much larger clone is one nucleotide away. The chain uses TRBV7-3 and TRBJ1-1, with 8 nucleotides matching TRBD1. CDR1 and CDR2 (germline): SGHTA, FQGTGA. The CDR3 length is 18 residues. The CDR3 sequence: CARSLTGVGTGLNTEAFF. The CDR3 DNA reads as TGTGCCCGCAGCTTAACTGGGGTCGGGACAGGTTTGAACACTGAAGCTTTCTTT.

With respect to this clonotype: This may be a read error: a much more frequent sequence differs by one nucleotide. The chain links TRBV28 to TRBJ2-7, with TRBD1 identical over 7 bases. This CDR3 region has 15 residues. From germline, CDR1 is MDHEN and CDR2 SYDVKM. The CDR3 DNA is TGTGCCAGCGGTTTCAGGACAGGAAAGTCCTACGAGCAGTACTTC. Its translation is CASGFRTGKSYEQYF.

The chain carries TRBV15 and TRBJ2-1; D gene ambiguous. The length of the CDR3 is 13 residues. Germline V gene sequence: CDR1 LNHNV, CDR2 YYDKDF (reference sequence). V lost 6 bases and J 10 bases, leaving 16 bases between the germline ends. In nucleotides, the CDR3 is TGTGCCACCAGTCCTATCGTTGTGGCGGAGCAGTTCTTC. Protein sequence: CATSPIVVAEQFF. Complete variable domain (other parts from reference TRBV15 and TRBJ2-1): DAMVIQNPRYQVTQFGKPVTLSCSQTLNHNVMYWYQQKSSQAPKLLFHYYDKDFNNEADTPDNFQSRRPNTSFCFLDIRSPGLGDTAMYLCATSPIVVAEQFFGPGTRLTVL.

A word on this clonotype: Since a much larger clone is just one base distant, this may be a read error. V usage is TRBV2 and J usage is TRBJ1-2; 8 nucleotides align to TRBD1. The CDR3 contains 15 residues. The germline V gene encodes CDR1 SNHLY and CDR2 FYNNEI. CDR3 in amino acids: CASSGGQGDNYGHTF. The CDR3 DNA is TGTGCCAGCAGTGGTGGACAGGGCGATAACTATGGCCACACCTTC.

This clonotype has just a few counts. V usage is TRBV28 and J usage is TRBJ1-1; 9 bases map to TRBD1. CDR3 length: 15 residues. From germline, CDR1 is MDHEN and CDR2 SYDVKM. J was trimmed by 3 bases and V by 5 bases; bases with no gene match: 7. This CDR3 is CASSSETGGHTEAFF. The CDR3 DNA reads as TGTGCCAGCAGTAGCGAGACAGGGGGTCACACTGAAGCTTTCTTT.

Worth noting for this clonotype: A much bigger clone sits one base away, suggesting this may be a read error. J is TRBJ1-5 and V is TRBV7-9; 8 bases line up with TRBD1. The CDR3 contains 15 residues. CDR1 is SEHNR, CDR2 FQNEAQ, per germline (reference sequence). This chain's CDR3 is CASSKTGASNPPQHF. DNA of the CDR3: TGTGCCAGCAGCAAGACAGGGGCAAGCAATCCGCCCCAGCATTTT. Full variable domain (missing parts from reference TRBV7-9 and TRBJ1-5): DTGVSQNPRHKITKRGQNVTFRCDPISEHNRLYWYRQTLGQGPEFLTYFQNEAQLEKSRLLSDRFSAERPKGSFSTLEIQRTEQGDSAMYLCASSKTGASNPPQHFGDGTRLSIL.

This chain uses TRBV2 with TRBJ2-7; D remains unclear. The closer fit of TRBJ2-1 to the DNA end suggests the J call may be wrong. The CDR3 runs 13 residues. CDR1 and CDR2 from the germline V gene are SNHLY and FYNNEI. CDR3 coding DNA: TGTGCCAGCATCCCATTTTCCCCTTACGAGCAGTTCTTC. This gives the protein CASIPFSPYEQFF.

This clonotype was seen a few times. The chain joins TRBV4-1 to TRBJ2-7; a possible D gene is TRBD2 (5 bases). Germline assignment: CDR1 MGHRA and CDR2 YSYEKL. V dropped 0 bases and J dropped 2 bases, with 11 bases sitting between them. The CDR3 extends over 15 amino acids. The CDR3 DNA reads TGCGCCAGCAGCCAAGATCGTCAACTAGCCTACGAGCAGTACTTC. It translates to CASSQDRQLAYEQYF.

A remark on this clonotype: Mismatch with germline at one junction end may stem from a read error. The rearrangement links TRBV12-3 or TRBV12-4 to TRBJ1-1; the D gene is possibly TRBD1 (5 bases). The CDR3 totals 14 residues. CDR3 DNA: TGTGCCAGCAACTTGGGGACGGTAACTGCTGAAGCTCTCTTT. This translates into CASNLGTVTAEALF.

The rearrangement joins TRBV7-6 to TRBJ2-7; 8 bases match TRBD1. J was trimmed by 1 base and V by 0 bases; bases with no gene match: 5. CDR1 and CDR2 from the germline V gene are SGHVS and FNYEAQ. The CDR3 is 16 amino acids. The CDR3 DNA reads as TGTGCCAGCAGCTTAGCTGGCAGGGGGCAATCCTACGAGCAGTACTTC. Encoded protein: CASSLAGRGQSYEQYF.

For this clonotype: A much more abundant neighbour one base away suggests this may be a read error. CDR3 sequence: CAGRGQGFEDTQYF. The CDR3 DNA reads as TGTGCCGGCAGGGGACAGGGCTTTGAAGATACGCAGTATTTT. The chain carries TRBV12-3 or TRBV12-4 and TRBJ2-3; TRBD1 matches 9 bases. The CDR3 covers 14 residues.

The sample holds a few counts of this clonotype. This chain uses TRBV9 with TRBJ2-5; 10 bases match TRBD1. CDR1 and CDR2 from the germline V gene are SGDLS and YYNGEE. With V trimmed by 4 bases and J by 4 bases, 7 bases remained unmatched. This CDR3 is built from 15 residues. CDR3 region: CASSPSGQGGETQYF. CDR3 DNA sequence: TGTGCCAGCAGCCCTTCCGGACAGGGGGGAGAGACCCAGTACTTC.

This clonotype was seen repeatedly, ten times or more. This chain connects TRBV20-1 to TRBJ2-7, with 8 bases matching TRBD1. The CDR3 has 15 residues. Germline CDR1 DFQATT, CDR2 SNEGSKA (reference sequence). V dropped 3 bases and J dropped 5; count of bases not matched to a gene: 12. The CDR3 here is CSASPGQGGWHEQYF. In DNA, the CDR3 is TGCAGTGCTAGTCCCGGACAGGGAGGATGGCACGAGCAGTACTTC.

In the case of this clonotype: This may stem from a read error, because a much larger clone lies one nucleotide away. V usage is TRBV5-1 and J usage is TRBJ2-3; 12 nucleotides line up with TRBD1. The CDR3 is 20 residues long. CDR1 is SGHRS and CDR2 is YFSETQ in the germline V gene. CDR3 bases: TGCGCCAGCAGCTTGAGAGGGACAGGGGGCTACGGAATCGGCACAGATACGCGGTATTTT. Protein: CASSLRGTGGYGIGTDTRYF.

On this clonotype itself: One end of the junction fails to match germline, which may point to a read error. The chain links TRBV10-3 to TRBJ2-7; D may correspond to TRBD1 or TRBD2 (5 bases each). From germline, CDR1 is ENHRY and CDR2 SYGVKD. This CDR3 contains 11 residues. The CDR3 DNA reads as TGTGCCATCAGTGAAATGGGGGAGCTGTACTTC. Encoded protein: CAISEMGELYF.

This clonotype was counted a few times. This chain uses TRBV6-5 with TRBJ2-7; D might be TRBD2 (5 bases). Trimming removed 2 bases at V and 9 bases at J, with 14 bases between. Looked up from germline, CDR1 is MNHEY and CDR2 is SVGAGI. The CDR3 length is 13 residues. The CDR3 region is CASSYNPSGGQYF. CDR3 DNA sequence: TGTGCCAGCAGTTACAACCCGAGCGGCGGGCAGTACTTC.

This clonotype was detected a few times. This sequence joins TRBV7-2 and TRBJ2-7; 10 bases align to TRBD2. J was trimmed by 2 bases and V by 7 bases; bases with no gene match: 11. This CDR3 is built from 16 residues. Germline V CDR1 and CDR2: SGHTA, FQGNSA. The CDR3 sequence: CASTPPPTSGAYEQYF. CDR3 bases: TGTGCCAGCACCCCGCCCCCAACTAGCGGGGCCTACGAGCAGTACTTC.